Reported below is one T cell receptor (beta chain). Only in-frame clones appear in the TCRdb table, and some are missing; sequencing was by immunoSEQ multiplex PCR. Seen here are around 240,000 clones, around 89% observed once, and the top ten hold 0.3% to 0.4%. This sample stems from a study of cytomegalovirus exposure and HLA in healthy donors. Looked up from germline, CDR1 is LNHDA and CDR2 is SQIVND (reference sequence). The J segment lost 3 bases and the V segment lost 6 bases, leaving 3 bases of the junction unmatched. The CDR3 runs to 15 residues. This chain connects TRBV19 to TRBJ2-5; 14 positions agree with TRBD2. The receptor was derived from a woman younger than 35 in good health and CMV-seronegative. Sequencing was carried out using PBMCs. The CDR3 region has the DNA TGTGCCAGTAGAGGGGGACTAGCGGGGGAAGAGACCCAGTACTTC. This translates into CASRGGLAGEETQYF. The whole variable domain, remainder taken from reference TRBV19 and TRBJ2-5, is DGGITQSPKYLFRKEGQNVTLSCEQNLNHDAMYWYRQDPGQGLRLIYYSQIVNDFQKGDIAEGYSVSREKKESFPLTVTSAQKNPTAFYLCASRGGLAGEETQYFGPGTRLLVL.